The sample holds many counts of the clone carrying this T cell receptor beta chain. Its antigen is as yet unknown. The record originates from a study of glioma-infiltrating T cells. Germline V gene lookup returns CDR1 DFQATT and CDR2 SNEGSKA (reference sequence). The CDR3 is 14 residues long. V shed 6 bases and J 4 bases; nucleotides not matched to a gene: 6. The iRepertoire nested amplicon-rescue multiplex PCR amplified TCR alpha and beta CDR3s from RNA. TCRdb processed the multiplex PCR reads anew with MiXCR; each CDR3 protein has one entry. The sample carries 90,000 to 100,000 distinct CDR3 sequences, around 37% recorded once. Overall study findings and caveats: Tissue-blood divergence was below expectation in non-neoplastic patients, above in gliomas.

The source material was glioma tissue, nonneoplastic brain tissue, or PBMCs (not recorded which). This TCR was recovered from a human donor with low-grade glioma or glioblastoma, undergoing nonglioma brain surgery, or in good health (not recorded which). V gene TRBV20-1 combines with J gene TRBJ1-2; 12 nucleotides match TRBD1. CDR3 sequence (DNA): TGCAGTGCCCGAGGGACAGGGGGCCTCTATGGCTACACCTTC. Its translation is CSARGTGGLYGYTF.